This T cell receptor (beta chain) was observed in a study of blood T cell repertoires in COVID-19. The CDR3 is made up of 13 amino acids. V was cut by 1 base and J by 5 bases, with 9 bases left in between. Germline V gene sequence: CDR1 SGHNT, CDR2 YYREEE (reference sequence). Some clones are missing from TCRdb's copy, which holds only in-frame ones; the method was immunoSEQ multiplex PCR. The sample lists more than 300,000 clones, more than 70% occurring once. The chain recombines TRBV5-4 with TRBJ1-1; no clear D. This TCR came from a woman younger than 45 with COVID-19, enrolled during active disease. Sequenced sample: peripheral blood. The CDR3 bases are TGTGCCAGCAGCTTGCCCCAGAGGACTGAAGCTTTCTTT. Amino acids: CASSLPQRTEAFF. Using reference TRBV5-4 and TRBJ1-1 for the parts outside the CDR3, the full variable domain is ETGVTQSPTHLIKTRGQQVTLRCSSQSGHNTVSWYQQALGQGPQFIFQYYREEENGRGNFPPRFSGLQFPNYSSELNVNALELDDSALYLCASSLPQRTEAFFGQGTRLTVV.